The 22 T cell receptor beta chains below come from one sample, sequenced in a study of long-term antiretroviral therapy in people with HIV. They ran version v3.0 of the immunoSEQ assay at survey level. Produced via immunoSEQ multiplex PCR; TCRdb's table is partial and in-frame only. Here the sample spans approximately 23,000 clones, roughly 82% being singletons. The input for sequencing was unsorted PBMCs, taken 5.9 years after starting antiretroviral therapy. These receptors came from a man aged 30-40 years with HIV.

This chain joins TRBV10-3 and TRBJ1-1; 7 bases line up with TRBD1. The V segment lost 7 bases and the J segment 5 bases; nucleotides outside the gene matches: 7. CDR1 and CDR2 (germline): ENHRY, SYGVKD. The CDR3 is 13 amino acids. The DNA of the CDR3 is TGTGCCATCATCGGGCAGGGGGGTACTGAAGCTTTCTTT. Protein product: CAIIGQGGTEAFF.

This rearrangement joins TRBV14 to TRBJ1-6, with D unclear. Germline CDR1 and CDR2: SGHDN and FVKESK. The CDR3 has 15 residues. The V gene lost 3 bases and the J gene lost 5 bases, with 11 bases spanning the gap. The CDR3: CASSHLFEDNSPLHF. The CDR3, as DNA: TGTGCCAGCAGCCACCTCTTTGAAGATAATTCACCCCTCCACTTT.

This clone was seen only a few times. The final CDR3 position lacks the conserved phenylalanine or tryptophan, pointing to a likely read error. Because the CDR3's place on the DNA is in doubt, the DNA is left out and the CDR3 is given as listed by TCRdb. The rearrangement links TRBV6-5 to TRBJ1-2. The germline gives CDR1 MNHEY, CDR2 SVGAGI. The CDR3 spans 12 amino acids, including both terminal residues. CDR3 in amino acids: CASSPGGGEIML.

V and J are TRBV19 and TRBJ2-7; D might be TRBD1 (5 bases). The germline CDR1 and CDR2 sequences are LNHDA and SQIVND (reference sequence). The CDR3 covers 15 residues. The V and J ends lost 5 bases and 0 bases respectively, with 14 bases between them. The CDR3 sequence: CASSPTAPGSYEQYF. For the CDR3, the DNA is TGTGCCAGTAGTCCGACAGCCCCCGGCTCCTACGAGCAGTACTTC.

The CDR3 loop is CASSLGHRYEQYF. The CDR3 coding sequence is TGTGCCAGCAGTTTGGGGCACCGCTACGAGCAGTACTTC. The chain joins TRBV28 to TRBJ2-7, with TRBD1 as a possible D gene (5 bases). Trimming removed 3 bases from V and 3 bases from J, with 9 bases in between. The germline gives CDR1 MDHEN, CDR2 SYDVKM. The CDR3 is made up of 13 amino acids. Full variable domain (outside the CDR3, taken from reference TRBV28 and TRBJ2-7): DVKVTQSSRYLVKRTGEKVFLECVQDMDHENMFWYRQDPGLGLRLIYFSYDVKMKEKGDIPEGYSVSREKKERFSLILESASTNQTSMYLCASSLGHRYEQYFGPGTRLTVT.

This clone was found once. The J gene is TRBJ1-5, the V gene TRBV5-5, with D possibly TRBD1 on 5 matching bases. Germline-derived CDR1 and CDR2 are SGHKS and YYEKEE (reference sequence). Trimming removed 0 bases at V and 1 base at J, with 11 bases between. This CDR3 region has 16 residues. CDR3 coding DNA: TGTGCCAGCAGCTTGGTGCAGGGCCTGAGCAATCAGCCCCAGCATTTT. It encodes CASSLVQGLSNQPQHF.

This chain joins TRBV7-7 and TRBJ1-1; the D gene is possibly TRBD1 (5 bases). Deletions cut 5 bases from V and 1 base from J, with 8 bases between. The CDR3 spans 13 residues. CDR1 SSHAT and CDR2 FNYEAQ come from the germline V gene (reference sequence). CDR3 DNA: TGTGCCAGCAGCCTGGACAAGAACACTGAAGCTTTCTTT. It yields the protein CASSLDKNTEAFF.

The genes are TRBV7-2 and TRBJ2-2; TRBD2 matches at 12 bases. This CDR3 comprises 18 residues. The V gene end was trimmed by 4 bases and the J gene end by 8 bases; junction bases not matched to a gene: 14. Per the germline V gene, CDR1 is SGHTA and CDR2 is FQGNSA. This chain's CDR3 is CASSWYLRLAGVAGELFF. CDR3 nucleotide sequence: TGTGCCAGCAGCTGGTACCTCAGACTAGCGGGAGTTGCGGGGGAGCTGTTTTTT.

V and J are TRBV6-4 and TRBJ2-1; D ambiguous. Trimming stripped 0 bases from V and 8 bases from J, with 11 bases between. The germline gives CDR1 MRHNA, CDR2 SNTAGT. The CDR3 has 14 residues. CDR3 region: CASSDSSLSDEQFF. CDR3 nucleotide sequence: TGTGCCAGCAGTGACTCATCGCTGTCGGATGAGCAGTTCTTC.

Comment on this clone: At the DNA level, this CDR3 is encoded by other sequences in the same sample as well. The chain carries TRBV7-9 and TRBJ1-6; unclear D gene. The germline gives CDR1 SEHNR, CDR2 FQNEAQ (reference sequence). This CDR3 spans 15 amino acids. The V gene lost 0 bases and the J gene lost 6 bases, with 9 bases spanning the gap. The DNA of the CDR3 is TGTGCCAGCAGCTTAGCGCTGGGTCCTAATTCACCCCTCCACTTT. It encodes CASSLALGPNSPLHF.

This chain joins TRBV30 and TRBJ2-5; 9 bases line up with TRBD2. The CDR3 sequence is 14 residues long. V lost 2 bases and J lost 5; bases outside the gene matches: 6. Germline CDR1 is GTSNPN and CDR2 is SVGIG (reference sequence). The CDR3 DNA is TGTGCCTGGAGTCCCGGGACTAGCATGGAGACCCAGTACTTC. Its protein is CAWSPGTSMETQYF.

This chain connects TRBV19 to TRBJ1-1; D not certain. Per the germline V gene, CDR1 is LNHDA and CDR2 is SQIVND (reference sequence). V was pared by 10 bases and J by 4 bases, with 10 bases between. The CDR3 extends over 11 amino acids. The CDR3: CATELGTEAFF. DNA for the CDR3: TGTGCCACCGAGTTGGGCACTGAAGCTTTCTTT.

In its sample, this clone was seen a few times. The chain is built from TRBV2 and TRBJ1-5; weak D call: TRBD1 (5 bases). The CDR3 runs 12 residues. V was trimmed by 7 bases and J by 5 bases, leaving 9 bases between them. Germline V CDR1 and CDR2: SNHLY, FYNNEI. The CDR3 spells CASTGLHQPQHF. The CDR3 bases are TGTGCCAGCACGGGGCTACATCAGCCCCAGCATTTT.

This chain links TRBV5-1 with TRBJ2-7; TRBD1 aligns across 10 bases. V was pared by 3 bases and J by 2 bases, with 2 bases of the junction left unmatched. The CDR3 consists of 14 residues. In germline, CDR1 is SGHRS, CDR2 YFSETQ. CDR3 region: CASSSGTGAYEQYF. In DNA, the CDR3 is TGCGCCAGCAGCTCCGGGACAGGGGCCTACGAGCAGTACTTC.

The chain has TRBV9 and TRBJ2-1; possible D gene TRBD2, 6 bases. The CDR3 contains 13 residues. Deletions cut 3 bases from V and 7 bases from J, with 11 bases between. Germline-derived CDR1 and CDR2 are SGDLS and YYNGEE. The CDR3 loop reads CASSDGTVNEQFF. In DNA form, the CDR3 reads TGTGCCAGCAGCGACGGGACTGTTAATGAGCAGTTCTTC.

This chain joins TRBV5-6 and TRBJ1-5, with 7 nucleotides matching TRBD1. Germline CDR1 reads SGHDT; CDR2 reads YYEEEE. The CDR3 is 15 residues long. V lost 3 bases to trimming and J lost 0 bases; unmatched junction nucleotides: 3. This CDR3 is CASSSTGYSNQPQHF. The DNA for the CDR3 is TGTGCCAGCAGCTCGACAGGGTATAGCAATCAGCCCCAGCATTTT.

This chain joins TRBV27 and TRBJ2-5; D unresolved. The germline V and J ends were trimmed by 7 bases and 3 bases, with 15 bases remaining between them. The CDR3 spans 14 residues. Looked up from germline, CDR1 is MNHEY and CDR2 is SMNVEV (reference sequence). The DNA for the CDR3 is TGTGCCAGCAAGGGCCAGGCTCTAAAAGAGACCCAGTACTTC. This sequence encodes CASKGQALKETQYF.

V gene TRBV5-1 combines with J gene TRBJ2-7; tentatively, D is TRBD1 (5 bases). V was trimmed by 4 bases and J by 1 base, leaving 6 bases between them. CDR1 and CDR2 from the germline V gene are SGHRS and YFSETQ. The CDR3 spans 12 residues. The DNA of the CDR3 is TGCGCCAGCAGCCGACAGTCCTACGAGCAGTACTTC. It encodes CASSRQSYEQYF. Variable domain in full (rest from reference TRBV5-1 and TRBJ2-7): KAGVTQTPRYLIKTRGQQVTLSCSPISGHRSVSWYQQTPGQGLQFLFEYFSETQRNKGNFPGRFSGRQFSNSRSEMNVSTLELGDSALYLCASSRQSYEQYFGPGTRLTVT.

This clone was picked up one time. V gene TRBV28 combines with J gene TRBJ2-1; 12 nucleotides align to TRBD2. Trimming removed 8 bases from V and 2 bases from J; junction bases left unmatched: 7. This CDR3 spans 16 amino acids. Looked up from germline, CDR1 is MDHEN and CDR2 is SYDVKM. CDR3 nucleotides: TGTGCCAGCTGCGACCTAGCGGGAGGGGCCTACAATGAGCAGTTCTTC. Its protein product is CASCDLAGGAYNEQFF.

The CDR3 region has the DNA TGCAGCGTTGAACGGCAGGAGGGGAACAATGAGCAGTTCTTC. Residues: CSVERQEGNNEQFF. This sequence joins TRBV29-1 and TRBJ2-1, with D maybe TRBD2 (6 bases). CDR3 length equals 14 residues. With 2 bases removed from V and 5 bases from J, the gap between germline ends came to 13 bases. Germline V gene lookup returns CDR1 SQVTM and CDR2 ANQGSEA.

V is TRBV28 and J is TRBJ2-1; TRBD1 aligns across 8 bases. J gave up 7 bases and V 2 bases, and 16 bases lay outside the gene matches. CDR1 and CDR2 from the germline V gene are MDHEN and SYDVKM. The CDR3 consists of 18 residues. This CDR3 reads CASSLTLRTGRGGNEQFF. Here the CDR3 DNA reads TGTGCCAGCAGTTTAACCTTAAGGACAGGGCGAGGAGGAAATGAGCAGTTCTTC. Using reference TRBV28 and TRBJ2-1 for the parts outside the CDR3, the full variable domain is DVKVTQSSRYLVKRTGEKVFLECVQDMDHENMFWYRQDPGLGLRLIYFSYDVKMKEKGDIPEGYSVSREKKERFSLILESASTNQTSMYLCASSLTLRTGRGGNEQFFGPGTRLTVL.

The V call is TRBV28, the J call TRBJ1-2, with a tentative D call TRBD1 (5 bases). The CDR3 contains 16 residues. Per germline, CDR1 MDHEN and CDR2 SYDVKM. Trimming removed 7 bases at V and 2 bases at J, with 20 bases between. In nucleotides, the CDR3 is TGTGCCAGCACCAGTGGAGGGCAGGGAGTAAACTATGGCTACACCTTC. Translating it yields CASTSGGQGVNYGYTF.